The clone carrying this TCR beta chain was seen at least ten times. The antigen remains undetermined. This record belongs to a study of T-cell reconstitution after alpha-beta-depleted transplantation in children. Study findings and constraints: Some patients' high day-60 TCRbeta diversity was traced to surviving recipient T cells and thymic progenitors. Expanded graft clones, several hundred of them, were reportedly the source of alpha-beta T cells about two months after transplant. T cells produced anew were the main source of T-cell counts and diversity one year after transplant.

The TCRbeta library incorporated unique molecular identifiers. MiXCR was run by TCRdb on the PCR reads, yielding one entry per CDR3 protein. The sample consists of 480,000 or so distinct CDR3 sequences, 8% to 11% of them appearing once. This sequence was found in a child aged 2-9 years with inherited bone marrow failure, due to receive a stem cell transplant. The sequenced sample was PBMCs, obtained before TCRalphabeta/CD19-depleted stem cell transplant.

CDR3 sequence (DNA): TGTGCCAGCAGTTTCCCACGGAGCTCCTACGAGCAGTACTTC. Its translation: CASSFPRSSYEQYF. The chain uses TRBV28 and TRBJ2-7; D not resolved. The CDR3 spans 14 residues. The V end lost 3 bases, the J end lost 0 bases, and 9 bases lay between the germline ends. CDR1 and CDR2 (germline): MDHEN, SYDVKM.